The 29 T cell receptor beta chains presented below share a single source sample, sequenced in a study of cytomegalovirus exposure and HLA in healthy donors. The PCR contained 60 Vbeta and 13 Jbeta primers. Clones were sequenced by immunoSEQ multiplex PCR, and TCRdb holds only the in-frame ones, with some missing. The sample lists approximately 130,000 clones, about four fifths seen once, with approximately 1.1% in the top ten. The material sequenced was PBMCs. These receptors all stem from a male donor in good health and CMV-seronegative.

CDR3: CSVSGQGDYEQYF. For the CDR3, the DNA is TGCAGCGTATCGGGGCAGGGGGACTACGAGCAGTACTTC. The chain carries TRBV29-1 and TRBJ2-7; 7 nucleotides match TRBD1. The CDR3 has 13 amino acids. In germline, CDR1 is SQVTM, CDR2 ANQGSEA. V shed 6 bases and J 3 bases; nucleotides not matched to a gene: 8.

The chain joins TRBV6-6 to TRBJ1-2; possibly TRBD1 for D (5 bases). Trimming took off 7 bases at V and 6 bases at J, with 12 bases between the two ends. Germline V gene lookup returns CDR1 MNHNY and CDR2 SVGAGI (reference sequence). The CDR3 extends over 12 amino acids. CDR3 in DNA: TGTGCCAGCACCGAGACAGTTAATGGCTACACCTTC. As protein: CASTETVNGYTF.

This clone was recorded a few times. The chain is built from TRBV6-5 and TRBJ2-7; a possible D gene is TRBD2 (7 bases). Germline CDR1 and CDR2: MNHEY and SVGAGI. This CDR3 is 12 amino acids long. Deletions cut 5 bases from V and 6 bases from J, with 11 bases between. Here the CDR3 DNA reads TGTGCCAGCAGTCCGGGGGGCCTCGAGCAGTACTTC. This encodes CASSPGGLEQYF.

The chain carries TRBV6-1 and TRBJ1-3; perhaps TRBD1 as D (5 bases). With 3 bases removed from V and 1 base from J, the gap between germline ends came to 13 bases. The CDR3 runs to 16 residues. CDR1 and CDR2 (germline): MNHNS, SASEGT. The CDR3 protein is CASSDPGGRSGNTIYF. The CDR3 bases are TGTGCCAGCAGTGATCCTGGGGGGAGGTCTGGAAACACCATATATTTT.

This clone was seen only once. DNA for the CDR3: TGTGCCAGCAGCTTAAAGCAGGGCAGTTCGGATACGCAGTATTTT. It is translated as CASSLKQGSSDTQYF. This chain links TRBV7-3 with TRBJ2-3; weak D call: TRBD1 (5 bases). V shed 1 base and J shed 6 bases, with 14 bases lying between them. This CDR3 spans 15 amino acids. Germline CDR1 reads SGHTA; CDR2 reads FQGTGA.

Points on this clone: At one end, the junction sequence differs from germline, possibly due to a read error. This sample includes further DNA sequences coding for the same CDR3. V is TRBV5-6 and J is TRBJ1-2; 7 bases match TRBD1. This CDR3 contains 14 residues. The germline CDR1 and CDR2 sequences are SGHDT and YYEEEE. The CDR3 DNA follows: TGCGCCAGCAGCTTGAACAGGGGAGCATTCGGCTACACCTTC. This codes for CASSLNRGAFGYTF.

DNA for the CDR3: TGTGCCAGCAGGTTGACGAAAGGGACAGGGAACTACAATGAGCAGTTCTTC. Residues: CASRLTKGTGNYNEQFF. The chain links TRBV11-3 to TRBJ2-1; 9 bases fit TRBD1. The CDR3 length is 17 residues. Germline assignment: CDR1 SGHNT and CDR2 YENEEA. V shed 6 bases, J shed 3 bases, and the junction held 12 bases outside the gene matches.

The rearrangement links TRBV11-3 to TRBJ1-6; 7 bases line up with TRBD1. The CDR3 contains 14 residues. The V segment lost 2 bases and the J segment 9 bases; nucleotides outside the gene matches: 4. CDR1 SGHNT and CDR2 YENEEA come from the germline V gene. CDR3 residues: CASSLSQGGSPLHF. The CDR3 bases are TGTGCCAGCAGCTTAAGTCAGGGGGGTTCACCCCTCCACTTT.

The rearrangement uses TRBV6-5 and TRBJ1-1; possibly TRBD1 for D (5 bases). Trimming stripped 4 bases from V and 0 bases from J, with 12 bases between. The CDR3 sequence is 15 residues long. From germline, CDR1 is MNHEY and CDR2 SVGAGI. CDR3 in amino acids: CASSLRGGMNTEAFF. Written as DNA, the CDR3 is TGTGCCAGCAGTTTGAGGGGCGGGATGAACACTGAAGCTTTCTTT.

The CDR3 is CASETTGGEGYTF. The CDR3 coding sequence is TGCGCCAGCGAGACAACAGGGGGGGAAGGCTACACCTTC. The gene calls are TRBV5-1 and TRBJ1-2; TRBD1 aligns across 8 bases. The CDR3 has 13 amino acids. Germline V gene sequence: CDR1 SGHRS, CDR2 YFSETQ. V was clipped by 7 bases and J by 8 bases; unmatched bases: 10.

This clone has just a few counts. This rearrangement joins TRBV7-9 to TRBJ1-1; D may be TRBD1 (6 bases). CDR3 size: 15 residues. Germline V gene data show CDR1 as SEHNR and CDR2 as FQNEAQ (reference sequence). The ends were cut back, 1 base at V and 7 bases at J, with 16 bases in the middle. The DNA of the CDR3 is TGTGCCAGCAGCTTAGGTACCGGAAGGGGGTATGAAGCTTTCTTT. Its protein is CASSLGTGRGYEAFF.

This clone was counted between two and nine times. The chain has TRBV5-6 and TRBJ1-1; no firm D call. CDR1 and CDR2 (germline): SGHDT, YYEEEE. The CDR3 has 13 residues. V lost 4 bases and J 1 base, leaving 8 bases between the germline ends. CDR3 sequence reads: CASSPRGNTEAFF. For the CDR3, the DNA is TGTGCCAGCAGCCCGCGGGGGAACACTGAAGCTTTCTTT.

This clone showed up many times. This rearrangement joins TRBV4-2 to TRBJ1-2; no reliable D call. V was trimmed by 0 bases and J by 0 bases, leaving 8 bases between them. Germline V gene lookup returns CDR1 LGHNA and CDR2 YNFKEQ. CDR3 length equals 15 residues. CDR3 region: CASSQEARSNYGYTF. CDR3 nucleotides: TGTGCCAGCAGCCAAGAGGCCCGCTCTAACTATGGCTACACCTTC.

A word on this clone: The junction departs from the called germline gene at one end, perhaps through a read error. The chain recombines TRBV7-9 with TRBJ1-4; tentatively, D is TRBD1 (6 bases). Germline lookup yields CDR1 SEHNR and CDR2 FQNEAQ (reference sequence). CDR3 length: 14 amino acids. This CDR3 reads CSSRQDGIREKLFF. Written as DNA, the CDR3 is TGTTCCAGCAGACAGGACGGTATTAGGGAAAAACTGTTTTTT.

The chain joins TRBV10-3 to TRBJ2-2; 8 bases line up with TRBD1. With V trimmed by 10 bases and J by 0 bases, 10 bases remained unmatched. Germline CDR1 reads ENHRY; CDR2 reads SYGVKD. The CDR3 spans 16 residues. CDR3 in DNA: TGTGCCACAGGGAAGACAGGGGCTACGAACACCGGGGAGCTGTTTTTT. Residues: CATGKTGATNTGELFF.

The chain joins TRBV5-4 to TRBJ2-1; 7 positions match TRBD2. The junction had 11 bases not matched to a gene; V was cut back by 2 bases and J by 3 bases. CDR1 SGHNT and CDR2 YYREEE come from the germline V gene (reference sequence). This CDR3 is built from 17 residues. The CDR3 loop is CASSLGRAGEVYNEQFF. In DNA, the CDR3 is TGTGCCAGCAGCTTAGGAAGGGCGGGGGAGGTCTACAATGAGCAGTTCTTC.

This clone appeared a few times. This chain links TRBV4-3 with TRBJ1-2; D is possibly TRBD1 (6 bases). The V gene's germline CDR1 is LGHNA and CDR2 YSLEER. The CDR3 contains 13 residues. Trimming shortened V by 1 base and J by 4 bases, and 7 bases separated the two germline ends. The CDR3 DNA reads TGCGCCAGCAGCCAAGGGGACATCTATGGCTACACCTTC. It specifies CASSQGDIYGYTF.

For the CDR3, the DNA is TGTGCCAGCAGCTTAGTTGGGCCCTACGAGCAGTACTTC. This translates into CASSLVGPYEQYF. The V call is TRBV7-6, the J call TRBJ2-7; D remains unclear. The V end lost 1 base, the J end lost 2 bases, and 6 bases lay between the germline ends. CDR1 is SGHVS, CDR2 FNYEAQ, per germline. The CDR3 has 13 residues. Using reference TRBV7-6 and TRBJ2-7 for the parts outside the CDR3, the full variable domain is GAGVSQSPRYKVTKRGQDVALRCDPISGHVSLYWYRQALGQGPEFLTYFNYEAQQDKSGLPNDRFSAERPEGSISTLTIQRTEQRDSAMYRCASSLVGPYEQYFGPGTRLTVT.

This clone was counted a single time. The chain links TRBV21-1 to TRBJ1-1; no check of the table's D call, TRBD1, against the DNA was made. TRBV21-1 is a listed pseudogene. There are 14 residues in the CDR3. The CDR3 loop is CASTLEGDRSEAFF. The CDR3, as DNA: TGTGCCAGCACGCTGGAGGGGGACAGGTCTGAAGCTTTCTTT.

The V call is TRBV4-1, the J call TRBJ2-7, with TRBD1 matching 7 bases. CDR3 length equals 15 residues. J gave up 2 bases and V 0 bases, and 4 bases lay outside the gene matches. Germline CDR1 reads MGHRA; CDR2 reads YSYEKL. The CDR3 here is CASSQEDRFPYEQYF. Here the CDR3 DNA reads TGCGCCAGCAGCCAAGAGGACAGGTTCCCCTACGAGCAGTACTTC.

CDR3 sequence (DNA): TGTGCCAGCAGCTTGTGGCGGGGGTTGCAAGAGACCCAGTACTTC. Protein product: CASSLWRGLQETQYF. V and J are TRBV5-4 and TRBJ2-5, with TRBD2 matching over 7 bases. The V and J ends lost 1 base and 2 bases, in that order; junction bases with no gene match: 5. This CDR3 has 15 residues. Germline CDR1 is SGHNT and CDR2 is YYREEE (reference sequence).

The CDR3 region is CASSSTVTGELFF. The CDR3 DNA is TGCGCCAGCAGCTCGACAGTCACCGGGGAGCTGTTTTTT. This rearrangement joins TRBV5-1 to TRBJ2-2, with D possibly being TRBD1 (5 bases). Germline lookup yields CDR1 SGHRS and CDR2 YFSETQ. This CDR3 region has 13 residues. V gave up 3 bases and J gave up 4 bases, with 7 bases separating them.

V gene TRBV4-3 combines with J gene TRBJ2-7; 8 bases are shared with TRBD2. The CDR3 runs to 14 residues. The V and J ends lost 4 bases and 5 bases, in that order; junction bases with no gene match: 7. Germline V gene data show CDR1 as LGHNA and CDR2 as YSLEER. CDR3 region: CASSLLTGGNEQYF. The CDR3 DNA is TGCGCCAGCAGCCTCCTGACGGGGGGGAACGAGCAGTACTTC.

This clone was counted a few times. The V and J genes are TRBV4-3 and TRBJ1-1, with D tentatively TRBD1 (6 bases). V lost 0 bases to trimming and J lost 3 bases, with 14 bases between them. CDR3 size: 16 residues. The germline V gene has CDR1 LGHNA and CDR2 YSLEER. The CDR3 nucleotides are TGCGCCAGCAGCCAAGATGGTCCCAGGGGCTACACTGAAGCTTTCTTT. As protein: CASSQDGPRGYTEAFF.

The chain joins TRBV19 to TRBJ2-5, with D possibly TRBD2 on 7 matching bases. CDR3 length: 14 amino acids. The V end was cut by 3 bases, the J end by 4 bases, with 12 bases between. Germline V gene sequence: CDR1 LNHDA, CDR2 SQIVND (reference sequence). DNA of the CDR3: TGTGCCAGTAGTATCGGGGGGCTTAGAGAGACCCAGTACTTC. It translates to CASSIGGLRETQYF. The full variable domain, with the rest looked up from reference TRBV19 and TRBJ2-5, is DGGITQSPKYLFRKEGQNVTLSCEQNLNHDAMYWYRQDPGQGLRLIYYSQIVNDFQKGDIAEGYSVSREKKESFPLTVTSAQKNPTAFYLCASSIGGLRETQYFGPGTRLLVL.

The V call is TRBV7-2, the J call TRBJ2-2; D possibly corresponds to TRBD1 (5 bases). The CDR3 extends over 16 amino acids. Germline CDR1 reads SGHTA; CDR2 reads FQGNSA. Trimming removed 4 bases from V and 0 bases from J, with 12 bases in between. The CDR3, as DNA: TGTGCCAGCAGCTATACTGGACAAACGAACACCGGGGAGCTGTTTTTT. It yields the protein CASSYTGQTNTGELFF.

The chain is built from TRBV7-2 and TRBJ2-2, with D perhaps TRBD2 (6 bases). The germline V gene has CDR1 SGHTA and CDR2 FQGNSA. This CDR3 has 15 residues. Trimming pared 5 bases from V and 4 bases from J, leaving 14 bases between. DNA of the CDR3: TGTGCCAGCAGCCCCTCGGGACTTCTCACCGGGGAGCTGTTTTTT. It encodes CASSPSGLLTGELFF. The complete variable domain, with remaining parts taken from reference TRBV7-2 and TRBJ2-2, reads GAGVSQSPSNKVTEKGKDVELRCDPISGHTALYWYRQSLGQGLEFLIYFQGNSAPDKSGLPSDRFSAERTGGSVSTLTIQRTQQEDSAVYLCASSPSGLLTGELFFGEGSRLTVL.

In its sample, this clone was seen a few times. The rearrangement uses TRBV19 and TRBJ2-6; 11 bases fit TRBD1. This CDR3 spans 17 amino acids. After removal of 8 bases from V and 0 bases from J, the junction contained 6 bases not matched to a gene. The V gene's germline CDR1 is LNHDA and CDR2 SQIVND (reference sequence). The CDR3 sequence: CASGGQGVNSGANVLTF. In DNA form, the CDR3 reads TGTGCCAGTGGGGGACAGGGGGTGAACTCTGGGGCCAACGTCCTGACTTTC.

The gene calls are TRBV27 and TRBJ2-5, with 9 bases aligning to TRBD2. Judging by the DNA end, TRBJ2-7 fits better; the J call may be wrong. Germline V lookup: CDR1 MNHEY, CDR2 SMNVEV (reference sequence). There are 15 residues in the CDR3. CDR3 in amino acids: CASSLSRGGADEQYF. In DNA, the CDR3 is TGTGCCAGCAGTTTATCGCGGGGGGGGGCCGACGAGCAGTACTTC.